The T cell receptor (beta chain) under discussion was sequenced for a study of vaccination and CD4 T cells after COVID-19. Study summary: Median time from second vaccine dose to sampling was around 72 days (14 to 241).

The CDR3 is made up of 14 amino acids. V was pared by 5 bases and J by 4 bases, with 17 bases between. Germline-derived CDR1 and CDR2 are DFQATT and SNEGSKA (reference sequence). On this clonotype itself: The antigen remains undetermined.

Stated treatment: approximately 10-day PBMC culture with coronavirus spike peptide pools or control peptides (ViraFEST assay). Half-medium changes with fresh IL-2 medium occurred on days 3 and 7. With approximately 10 days of culture completed, CD4+ T cells were isolated by negative selection. CD4+ T cells that had been cultured provided DNA sequenced with the Oncomine TCR Beta short-read assay. Using its own MiXCR run on the PCR reads, TCRdb lists one record per CDR3 protein. The table records roughly 15,000 distinct CDR3 sequences, roughly two fifths of them present only once. The receptor was derived from a human donor who had recovered from COVID-19. Sample: CD4+ T cells from blood, cultured in vitro. The gene calls are TRBV20-1 and TRBJ1-2, with no clear D. CDR3 protein: CSAAGERSSYGYTF. CDR3 sequence (DNA): TGCAGTGCTGCCGGAGAAAGGAGCAGCTATGGCTACACCTTC.